A single sample gave rise to the 15 T cell receptor beta chains below, sequenced in a study of beta chain features in type 1 diabetes. What was sequenced were expressed TCRB transcripts, since all of the isolated RNA had been reverse transcribed. Clones were sequenced by immunoSEQ multiplex PCR, and TCRdb holds only the in-frame ones, with some missing. The sample shows about 320,000 clones, about 15% of them seen only once. The sequenced sample consisted of central memory CD4+ T cells from blood. The receptors come from a man aged 25 to 40 in good health.

The chain uses TRBV7-8 and TRBJ2-5; tentative D call: TRBD2 (6 bases). CDR3 length: 14 residues. CDR1 SGHVS and CDR2 FQNEAQ come from the germline V gene. Trimming removed 8 bases at V and 5 bases at J, with 18 bases between. The CDR3 spells CASLEGLAAETQYF. The CDR3 nucleotides are TGTGCCAGCTTAGAGGGGTTAGCGGCCGAGACCCAGTACTTC.

This clone was counted only a few times. The rearrangement links TRBV4-3 to TRBJ2-3; TRBD1 aligns across 8 bases. V was pared by 2 bases and J by 1 base, with 2 bases of the junction left unmatched. Germline-derived CDR1 and CDR2 are LGHNA and YSLEER. The CDR3 runs to 15 residues. CDR3 loop: CASSQLTGGTDTQYF. The CDR3 bases are TGCGCCAGCAGCCAATTGACAGGGGGCACAGATACGCAGTATTTT.

The chain recombines TRBV4-3 with TRBJ2-7; 13 positions match TRBD2. The CDR3 is 16 amino acids. Germline values: CDR1 LGHNA, CDR2 YSLEER. V lost 4 bases, J lost 4 bases, and 7 bases stayed unmatched. The CDR3 spells CASSPGLAGIGYEQYF. The DNA for the CDR3 is TGCGCCAGCAGCCCGGGACTAGCGGGGATCGGTTACGAGCAGTACTTC.

The V gene is TRBV9, the J gene TRBJ2-3; 7 bases align to TRBD2. The CDR3 is 14 residues long. Germline CDR1 is SGDLS and CDR2 is YYNGEE. V lost 4 bases and J lost 0; bases outside the gene matches: 2. The chain's CDR3 is CASSYSGSTDTQYF. Written as DNA, the CDR3 is TGTGCCAGCAGCTATAGCGGGAGCACAGATACGCAGTATTTT.

This clone was detected only once. The CDR3 coding sequence is TGTGCCAGCAGCTTATCAGGGGGAGTTGAGCAGTTCTTC. Translation: CASSLSGGVEQFF. The chain carries TRBV7-3 and TRBJ2-1; TRBD1 matches at 7 bases. There are 13 residues in the CDR3. Trimming at V came to 2 bases and at J to 9 bases, leaving 4 bases not matched to a gene. Germline CDR1 SGHTA, CDR2 FQGTGA. Filled out from reference TRBV7-3 and TRBJ2-1, the complete variable domain reads GAGVSQTPSNKVTEKGKYVELRCDPISGHTALYWYRQSLGQGPEFLIYFQGTGAADDSGLPNDRFFAVRPEGSVSTLKIQRTERGDSAVYLCASSLSGGVEQFFGPGTRLTVL.

This clone was observed a handful of times. The genes are TRBV25-1 and TRBJ1-1, with a possible D match to TRBD1 (5 bases). The CDR3 has 14 residues. V gave up 3 bases and J gave up 5 bases, with 13 bases separating them. Germline V CDR1 and CDR2: MGHDK, SYGVNS. The CDR3 here is CASSELGVRTEAFF. The DNA for the CDR3 is TGTGCCAGCAGTGAGCTGGGGGTGAGGACTGAAGCTTTCTTT.

This clone was counted between two and nine times. For the CDR3, the DNA is TGCAGCGGGCGGGACAGGGAGAACACTGAAGCTTTCTTT. Translated, it gives CSGRDRENTEAFF. The chain has TRBV29-1 and TRBJ1-1, with 9 bases aligning to TRBD1. The CDR3 runs to 13 residues. Trimming took 7 bases from V and 1 from J; bases not matched to a gene: 4. Germline V gene sequence: CDR1 SQVTM, CDR2 ANQGSEA.

This clone was seen only a few times. The V call is TRBV19, the J call TRBJ1-5; 9 positions agree with TRBD1. CDR1 and CDR2 (germline): LNHDA, SQIVND (reference sequence). The CDR3 totals 16 residues. V lost 5 bases, J lost 6 bases, and 11 bases stayed unmatched. The CDR3 DNA follows: TGTGCCAGTAGTTTCGGGGGCGACAGGGGGAGTCAGCCCCAGCATTTT. It codes for CASSFGGDRGSQPQHF. The full variable domain, with the rest looked up from reference TRBV19 and TRBJ1-5, is DGGITQSPKYLFRKEGQNVTLSCEQNLNHDAMYWYRQDPGQGLRLIYYSQIVNDFQKGDIAEGYSVSREKKESFPLTVTSAQKNPTAFYLCASSFGGDRGSQPQHFGDGTRLSIL.

The J gene is TRBJ1-2, the V gene TRBV4-1; D is unresolved. The V gene lost 1 base and the J gene lost 5 bases, with 8 bases spanning the gap. The CDR3 totals 13 residues. Germline CDR1 is MGHRA and CDR2 is YSYEKL. CDR3 sequence (DNA): TGCGCCAGCAGCCAAGCCATGCAATATGGCTACACCTTC. Translation: CASSQAMQYGYTF.

This clone appeared a few times. The gene calls are TRBV30 and TRBJ2-5; D possibly corresponds to TRBD2 (6 bases). The CDR3 contains 14 residues. V was clipped by 0 bases and J by 6 bases, with 14 bases between them. Germline V CDR1 and CDR2: GTSNPN, SVGIG (reference sequence). The CDR3 reads CAWSVGPGGKTQYF. The CDR3 nucleotides are TGTGCCTGGAGTGTGGGTCCCGGGGGAAAGACCCAGTACTTC. Based on the CDR3 plus reference TRBV30 and TRBJ2-5, the full variable domain is SQTIHQWPATLVQPVGSPLSLECTVEGTSNPNLYWYRQAAGRGLQLLFYSVGIGQISSEVPQNLSASRPQDRQFILSSKKLLLSDSGFYLCAWSVGPGGKTQYFGPGTRLLVL.

This clone occurred a few times. The chain employs TRBV19 and TRBJ2-7, with 7 positions matching TRBD1. Germline CDR1 LNHDA, CDR2 SQIVND (reference sequence). The CDR3 sequence is 14 residues long. The ends lost 6 bases at V and 6 bases at J; junction bases unmatched: 11. The CDR3 here is CASSPDGTAIEQYF. The CDR3 nucleotides read TGTGCCAGTAGCCCCGACGGGACAGCTATCGAGCAGTACTTC.

This rearrangement joins TRBV6-1 to TRBJ2-5; D tentatively reads TRBD1 or TRBD2 (5 bases each). Germline CDR1 and CDR2: MNHNS and SASEGT. The CDR3 length is 13 residues. V dropped 6 bases and J dropped 2 bases, with 10 bases sitting between them. The CDR3 loop is CASSRDPQETQYF. CDR3 nucleotides: TGTGCCAGCAGCCGGGACCCACAAGAGACCCAGTACTTC.

This clone has only a few counts. The rearrangement links TRBV6-1 to TRBJ1-6; no definite D call. The V end lost 2 bases, the J end lost 4 bases, and 9 bases lay between the germline ends. The CDR3 loop spans 15 amino acids. In germline, CDR1 is MNHNS, CDR2 SASEGT. CDR3 sequence: CASSEYTSYNSPLHF. The CDR3 DNA reads TGTGCCAGCAGTGAATATACGAGTTATAATTCACCCCTCCACTTT.

This clone has just a few counts. This chain links TRBV7-3 with TRBJ2-3, with 12 bases matching TRBD2. Losses at the gene ends were 5 bases for V and 5 bases for J; bases not matched to a gene: 2. CDR3 length: 14 residues. Germline CDR1 SGHTA, CDR2 FQGTGA. The CDR3: CASSPGLAGDTQYF. CDR3 bases: TGTGCCAGCAGCCCGGGACTAGCGGGAGATACGCAGTATTTT.

This clone showed up just a few times. The chain has TRBV4-3 and TRBJ2-3; no clear D gene. The CDR3 contains 14 residues. CDR1 and CDR2 from the germline V gene are LGHNA and YSLEER. V lost 0 bases, J lost 5 bases, and 9 bases lay in between. CDR3 protein: CASSQDLHEDTQYF. As DNA, the CDR3 is TGCGCCAGCAGCCAAGATCTCCACGAAGATACGCAGTATTTT.